A single sample is the source of the 25 T cell receptor beta chains below, sequenced in a study of shared clonotypes between healthy human individuals. Only in-frame clones appear in the TCRdb table, and some are missing; sequencing was by immunoSEQ multiplex PCR. This repertoire shows some 2,100,000 clones, roughly 91% found once; its top ten account for 1.5% to 2%. CD45RO-negative, CCR7-positively selected cells formed the naive CD8 fraction, excluding terminally differentiated effector memory CD45RA+ cells. Sequenced sample: naive CD8+ T cells from PBMCs. The receptors here all came from a man between 18 and 29 years old in good health. Some clones in this sample may be carry-over from other donors' samples.

V usage is TRBV27 and J usage is TRBJ1-5; the match to TRBD1 covers 10 bases. Per germline, CDR1 MNHEY and CDR2 SMNVEV (reference sequence). Unmatched junction bases numbered 7, after V lost 2 bases and J lost 6 bases. The CDR3 consists of 16 residues. CDR3 loop: CASSLGTGELGQPQHF. CDR3 bases: TGTGCCAGCAGTTTAGGGACAGGGGAGCTGGGTCAGCCCCAGCATTTT.

The chain uses TRBV6-1 and TRBJ1-2; D may be TRBD1 (5 bases). Germline V gene lookup returns CDR1 MNHNS and CDR2 SASEGT. Trimming stripped 1 base from V and 3 bases from J, with 9 bases between. The CDR3 covers 14 residues. In nucleotides, the CDR3 is TGTGCCAGCAGTGAAGTGGGGACTGACTATGGCTACACCTTC. Amino acid sequence: CASSEVGTDYGYTF.

This chain connects TRBV6-5 to TRBJ2-3; the D call may be TRBD1 or TRBD2 (5 bases each). V was pared by 5 bases and J by 2 bases, with 14 bases between. The germline CDR1 and CDR2 sequences are MNHEY and SVGAGI. The length of the CDR3 is 15 residues. The CDR3 sequence is CASSRLWGSTDTQYF. The CDR3 DNA is TGTGCCAGCAGTCGACTGTGGGGGTCCACAGATACGCAGTATTTT.

The gene calls are TRBV7-8 and TRBJ2-5; D possibly corresponds to TRBD2 (5 bases). Germline lookup yields CDR1 SGHVS and CDR2 FQNEAQ. The CDR3 totals 14 residues. V lost 5 bases and J lost 5, with 15 bases in between. The CDR3 nucleotides read TGTGCCAGCAGCCCTAGCTGGGGATCGGAGACCCAGTACTTC. This translates into CASSPSWGSETQYF.

This clone occurred once. V gene TRBV7-9 combines with J gene TRBJ2-7; 8 positions agree with TRBD1. V trimming: 4 bases; J trimming: 3 bases; junction bases outside the gene matches: 8. CDR1 and CDR2 (germline): SEHNR, FQNEAQ (reference sequence). CDR3 length: 15 residues. As DNA, the CDR3 is TGTGCCAGCAGCTCCATCGACAGGGGAGGCTACGAGCAGTACTTC. Amino acids: CASSSIDRGGYEQYF.

The genes are TRBV27 and TRBJ2-7, with D perhaps assigned TRBD1 or TRBD2 (5 bases each). The germline gives CDR1 MNHEY, CDR2 SMNVEV (reference sequence). There are 14 residues in the CDR3. Trimming cost V 5 bases and J 6 bases, with 17 bases left between them. The CDR3 loop reads CASSPRDGVIEQYF. The CDR3 DNA reads TGTGCCAGCAGTCCCCGGGACGGCGTTATCGAGCAGTACTTC.

This chain connects TRBV4-1 to TRBJ1-2; a weak D match, TRBD1 (5 bases). This CDR3 comprises 15 residues. Trimming removed 1 base from V and 3 bases from J, with 12 bases in between. Germline lookup yields CDR1 MGHRA and CDR2 YSYEKL. The CDR3 here is CASSQAGRADYGYTF. The DNA for the CDR3 is TGCGCCAGCAGCCAAGCGGGCAGGGCAGACTATGGCTACACCTTC.

The chain carries TRBV7-9 and TRBJ2-5; D is possibly TRBD2 (6 bases). Germline-derived CDR1 and CDR2 are SEHNR and FQNEAQ (reference sequence). This CDR3 is 18 amino acids long. Trimming stripped 0 bases from V and 2 bases from J, with 19 bases between. The CDR3 loop reads CASSLAIRTNPGQETQYF. The CDR3 nucleotides are TGTGCCAGCAGCTTAGCAATTCGGACTAATCCAGGACAAGAGACCCAGTACTTC.

The chain joins TRBV7-2 to TRBJ1-1, with TRBD1 matching 7 bases. The germline gives CDR1 SGHTA, CDR2 FQGNSA. The CDR3 runs to 13 residues. The trim removed 8 bases at V and 1 base at J, leaving 4 bases unmatched. CDR3 sequence (DNA): TGTGCCAGCCAGGGGGTAGGGAACACTGAAGCTTTCTTT. Protein product: CASQGVGNTEAFF.

V usage is TRBV28 and J usage is TRBJ2-7; 7 bases are shared with TRBD1. V was pared by 7 bases and J by 0 bases, with 12 bases of the junction left unmatched. CDR3 length: 16 amino acids. Germline assignment: CDR1 MDHEN and CDR2 SYDVKM. In DNA, the CDR3 is TGTGCCAGCACGGGGACAGACGCTCTAAGCTCCTACGAGCAGTACTTC. Its translation: CASTGTDALSSYEQYF.

This chain connects TRBV4-1 to TRBJ2-7; 7 positions agree with TRBD2. J gave up 6 bases and V 4 bases, and 15 bases lay outside the gene matches. The germline gives CDR1 MGHRA, CDR2 YSYEKL. The CDR3 covers 16 residues. The chain's CDR3 is CASSLLGGGRVVEQYF. Written as DNA, the CDR3 is TGCGCCAGCAGCCTTTTGGGCGGCGGGAGAGTAGTCGAGCAGTACTTC.

The rearrangement uses TRBV10-3 and TRBJ2-1, with 8 bases aligning to TRBD1. The V and J ends lost 8 bases and 0 bases, in that order; junction bases with no gene match: 9. The germline gives CDR1 ENHRY, CDR2 SYGVKD. CDR3 length: 16 amino acids. The CDR3 sequence: CAIGGTGAYSYNEQFF. The DNA for the CDR3 is TGTGCCATCGGGGGGACAGGCGCCTACTCCTACAATGAGCAGTTCTTC.

The J gene is TRBJ1-2, the V gene TRBV10-3, with D maybe TRBD1 (5 bases). The length of the CDR3 is 13 residues. The germline gives CDR1 ENHRY, CDR2 SYGVKD. The V and J ends lost 6 bases and 3 bases respectively, with 11 bases between them. CDR3 sequence reads: CAIRQSGDYGYTF. The CDR3 DNA reads as TGTGCCATCAGACAGTCGGGGGACTATGGCTACACCTTC.

This clone was seen just once. The V gene is TRBV2, the J gene TRBJ2-7; 7 nucleotides align to TRBD2. The CDR3 extends over 13 amino acids. Trimming took 7 bases from V and 3 from J; bases not matched to a gene: 6. Germline V gene lookup returns CDR1 SNHLY and CDR2 FYNNEI. In nucleotides, the CDR3 is TGTGCCAGCACGGCAGCGGGAAGCTACGAGCAGTACTTC. Amino acids: CASTAAGSYEQYF.

This chain joins TRBV9 and TRBJ2-2; TRBD1 aligns across 7 bases. Germline CDR1 is SGDLS and CDR2 is YYNGEE. CDR3 length: 19 amino acids. The trim removed 3 bases at V and 4 bases at J, leaving 18 bases unmatched. The CDR3 region has the DNA TGTGCCAGCAGCGCAAACCGACAGGGCTCGTATTTCGGCACCGGGGAGCTGTTTTTT. Protein product: CASSANRQGSYFGTGELFF.

The chain uses TRBV4-1 and TRBJ2-3; perhaps D is TRBD1 or TRBD2 (5 bases each). Deletions cut 3 bases from V and 4 bases from J, with 20 bases between. Per the germline V gene, CDR1 is MGHRA and CDR2 is YSYEKL. There are 17 residues in the CDR3. The CDR3 protein is CASSHLRRDGMPDTQYF. CDR3 bases: TGCGCCAGCAGCCATCTCAGACGGGACGGCATGCCAGATACGCAGTATTTT.

As regards this clone: The same CDR3 can be traced to other DNA sequences in this sample. The V and J genes are TRBV9 and TRBJ2-1; D call uncertain. The germline V gene has CDR1 SGDLS and CDR2 YYNGEE. The CDR3 extends over 13 amino acids. With 0 bases removed from V and 7 bases from J, the gap between germline ends came to 8 bases. The CDR3 is CASSVGAVNEQFF. The CDR3 nucleotides read TGTGCCAGCAGCGTAGGGGCGGTTAATGAGCAGTTCTTC. The variable domain in full, completed from reference TRBV9 and TRBJ2-1, reads DSGVTQTPKHLITATGQRVTLRCSPRSGDLSVYWYQQSLDQGLQFLIQYYNGEERAKGNILERFSAQQFPDLHSELNLSSLELGDSALYFCASSVGAVNEQFFGPGTRLTVL.

A word on this clone: A junction boundary mismatches the germline segment, possibly from a read error. The chain has TRBV2 and TRBJ2-2; 7 bases match TRBD2. Germline CDR1 reads SNHLY; CDR2 reads FYNNEI. The CDR3 sequence is 17 residues long. In DNA form, the CDR3 reads TGTGCCAACAGTGAAGAGACTAGCTTTAGGAAAACCGGGGAGCTGTTTTTT. Its protein is CANSEETSFRKTGELFF.

V usage is TRBV27 and J usage is TRBJ2-7, with D maybe TRBD2 (6 bases). The CDR3 spans 15 residues. Trimming removed 4 bases at V and 3 bases at J, with 16 bases between. Germline CDR1 reads MNHEY; CDR2 reads SMNVEV (reference sequence). CDR3 amino acids: CASSWGTSPDYEQYF. CDR3 nucleotide sequence: TGTGCCAGCAGTTGGGGGACTTCCCCCGACTACGAGCAGTACTTC.

Remarks on this clone: Other DNA variants within this sample encode the same CDR3. The chain uses TRBV27 and TRBJ2-1; TRBD2 might be the D (5 bases). The CDR3 totals 14 residues. V dropped 6 bases and J dropped 4 bases, with 13 bases sitting between them. Germline CDR1 MNHEY, CDR2 SMNVEV (reference sequence). Written as DNA, the CDR3 is TGTGCCAGCAGCCCCCAAGCGGATTACAATGAGCAGTTCTTC. Translation: CASSPQADYNEQFF.

V usage is TRBV6-6 and J usage is TRBJ2-7, with D perhaps matching TRBD2 (5 bases). CDR1 and CDR2 (germline): MNHNY, SVGAGI (reference sequence). V dropped 0 bases and J dropped 2 bases, with 8 bases sitting between them. The CDR3 has 14 residues. DNA of the CDR3: TGTGCCAGCAGTTACTCGTTCGGGGCCTACGAGCAGTACTTC. Translating gives CASSYSFGAYEQYF.

V and J are TRBV5-4 and TRBJ1-2; TRBD1 aligns across 7 bases. The length of the CDR3 is 15 residues. Germline assignment: CDR1 SGHNT and CDR2 YYREEE (reference sequence). V dropped 4 bases and J dropped 3; count of bases not matched to a gene: 9. CDR3 sequence reads: CASSKRQGPDYGYTF. In DNA form, the CDR3 reads TGTGCCAGCAGCAAGAGACAGGGCCCCGACTATGGCTACACCTTC.

This clone was observed a few times. V usage is TRBV27 and J usage is TRBJ2-7, with a weak D call TRBD1 (5 bases). The V gene's germline CDR1 is MNHEY and CDR2 SMNVEV (reference sequence). V was shortened by 6 bases and J by 3 bases, with 12 bases between the two germline ends. The CDR3 has 13 residues. CDR3 nucleotides: TGTGCCAGCAGCACAGGTCTGGTCTACGAGCAGTACTTC. Translation: CASSTGLVYEQYF.

The chain links TRBV29-1 to TRBJ2-1; 14 bases align to TRBD2. Germline CDR1 is SQVTM and CDR2 is ANQGSEA. V lost 4 bases and J lost 6; bases outside the gene matches: 8. The CDR3 length is 16 residues. The CDR3: CSVGELTSGRGNEQFF. DNA of the CDR3: TGCAGCGTTGGAGAGCTGACTAGCGGGAGGGGCAATGAGCAGTTCTTC.

This chain connects TRBV7-3 to TRBJ1-1; no definite D call. Between the trimmed V and J ends, which lost 8 bases and 0 bases, there was a span of 10 bases. CDR3 length: 13 amino acids. Germline V gene lookup returns CDR1 SGHTA and CDR2 FQGTGA. This CDR3 is CASLQDVNTEAFF. DNA of the CDR3: TGTGCCAGCCTCCAGGATGTGAACACTGAAGCTTTCTTT.